These T cell receptor beta chains were read from a single sample in a study of blood T cell repertoires in COVID-19. Profiling relied on immunoSEQ multiplex PCR, and the TCRdb table lists in-frame clones only, not all of them. The table records roughly 160,000 clones, around nine tenths of them present only once. The sample consisted of peripheral blood. Receptors originate from a man aged 55 to 70 with COVID-19, enrolled during active disease. Both conserved end residues are part of each CDR3. Fields, in order: J gene, V gene, clone size, D gene, CDR3 DNA, CDR3 protein. A D gene is named only where the DNA matches it firmly. A row's size may be missing; if present it is once, few, many or a size class.

TRBJ1-2	TRBV18	once	-	TGTGCCAGCTCACCACGGACCGGGGTGATCACTAACTATGGCTACACCTTC	CASSPRTGVITNYGYTF
TRBJ1-5	TRBV19	-	TRBD1	TGTGCCAGTAGGGCCGGGACAGTGAGCAATCAGCCCCAGCATTTT	CASRAGTVSNQPQHF
TRBJ1-6	TRBV27	-	-	TGTGCCAGCAGTTCACAGGCGAATTCACCCCTCCACTTT	CASSSQANSPLHF
TRBJ2-7	TRBV19	-	-	TGTGCCAGTAGTAGCTGGCAGGGATACGAGCAGTACTTC	CASSSWQGYEQYF
TRBJ2-7	TRBV11-3	once	-	TGTGCCAGCAGCTTAAGTTCGTCCAGGCCGAGTGTCGCCTACGAGCAGTACTTC	CASSLSSSRPSVAYEQYF
TRBJ2-1	TRBV4-3	-	-	TGCGCCAGCAGCCATCCGGGCGGGGCGTTCTCCTACAATGAGCAGTTCTTC	CASSHPGGAFSYNEQFF
TRBJ1-1	TRBV7-8	-	-	TGTGCCAGCAGCCCCTGGAGCCAACAAGCTTTCTTT	CASSPWSQQAFF
TRBJ2-7	TRBV13	-	TRBD1	TGTGCCAGCAGCTCCCGACAGGGCTACGAGCAGTACTTC	CASSSRQGYEQYF
TRBJ2-2	TRBV4-3	-	TRBD2	TGCGCCAGCAGCCGAGAACCCCCATTAACGGGAGGGCCGGACACCGGGGAGCTGTTTTTT	CASSREPPLTGGPDTGELFF
TRBJ1-4	TRBV7-9	-	TRBD1	TGTGCCAGCAGCTTAAGGGGGACAGGAGACGAAAAACTGTTTTTT	CASSLRGTGDEKLFF
TRBJ1-1	TRBV1	-	-	TGCACCAGCAGCCATTCACTGGGGGGGGGCACTGAAGCTTTCTTT	CTSSHSLGGGTEAFF
TRBJ2-2	TRBV11-2	-	TRBD1	TGTGCCAGCACCTTGACCCGGGACAGGGGGCGCACCGGGGAGCTGTTTTTT	CASTLTRDRGRTGELFF
TRBJ1-2	TRBV6-6	-	-	TGTGCCAGCAGTTACGGGACAAGAAACTATGGCTACACCTTC	CASSYGTRNYGYTF
TRBJ2-1	TRBV7-2	-	TRBD2	TGTGCCAGCAGGAGGACTAGCGGGGGAAATGAGCAGTTCTTC	CASRRTSGGNEQFF